Below, 7 T cell receptor beta chains from the same sample are listed, as sequenced in a study of radiation and T cells in renal cell carcinoma. Noted time point: baseline pretreatment blood. Specified treatment: 15 Gy SBRT to primary tumor, nephrectomy 4 weeks later. Clones were read by immunoSEQ multiplex PCR, and TCRdb kept only the in-frame ones, dropping some. This table holds more than 95,000 clones, 82% found once. The input for sequencing was blood, taken from a patient whose treatment included radiotherapy and nephrectomy. The receptors stem from a woman aged 60-75 years with renal cell carcinoma.

CDR3 loop: CASRPRGWEETQYF. For the CDR3, the DNA is TGTGCCAGTAGGCCCAGGGGGTGGGAAGAGACCCAGTACTTC. The chain joins TRBV19 to TRBJ2-5, with 7 bases identical to TRBD1. There are 14 residues in the CDR3. Germline V lookup: CDR1 LNHDA, CDR2 SQIVND (reference sequence). V was clipped by 6 bases and J by 3 bases; unmatched bases: 7.

J is TRBJ2-7 and V is TRBV6-1; D remains unclear. There are 12 residues in the CDR3. The V end was cut by 4 bases, the J end by 6 bases, with 10 bases between. Germline V CDR1 and CDR2: MNHNS, SASEGT. CDR3 in amino acids: CASSASTGEQYF. DNA of the CDR3: TGTGCCAGCAGTGCTTCGACGGGCGAGCAGTACTTC.

The chain has TRBV5-4 and TRBJ1-4, with 7 bases matching TRBD1. The CDR3 runs to 15 residues. CDR1 is SGHNT and CDR2 is YYREEE in the germline V gene (reference sequence). V gave up 4 bases and J gave up 3 bases; unmatched junction bases: 6. CDR3 sequence reads: CASSRQGGANEKLFF. DNA for the CDR3: TGTGCCAGCAGCCGTCAGGGGGGCGCTAATGAAAAACTGTTTTTT. Full variable domain (remainder filled in from reference TRBV5-4 and TRBJ1-4): ETGVTQSPTHLIKTRGQQVTLRCSSQSGHNTVSWYQQALGQGPQFIFQYYREEENGRGNFPPRFSGLQFPNYSSELNVNALELDDSALYLCASSRQGGANEKLFFGSGTQLSVL.

The V gene is TRBV7-8, the J gene TRBJ2-3; D is ambiguous. The V end was cut by 7 bases, the J end by 2 bases, with 13 bases between. The CDR3 has 14 amino acids. The germline CDR1 and CDR2 sequences are SGHVS and FQNEAQ. CDR3 DNA sequence: TGTGCCAGCATTTCCCCACGGGCCACAGATACGCAGTATTTT. Translating it yields CASISPRATDTQYF.

Notes on this clone: Other nucleotide sequences from this sample produce the same CDR3. This chain joins TRBV6-5 and TRBJ1-1, with D uncertain. Germline V gene lookup returns CDR1 MNHEY and CDR2 SVGAGI. V lost 2 bases and J lost 1, with 8 bases in between. This CDR3 is 14 amino acids long. Here the CDR3 reads CASSYLQGNTEAFF. In DNA form, the CDR3 reads TGTGCCAGCAGTTACCTTCAAGGGAACACTGAAGCTTTCTTT.

The chain employs TRBV6-5 and TRBJ2-1; tentatively, D is TRBD2 (6 bases). Germline-derived CDR1 and CDR2 are MNHEY and SVGAGI. Trimming removed 0 bases from V and 4 bases from J, with 13 bases in between. The length of the CDR3 is 16 residues. This CDR3 reads CASSYSASDRYNEQFF. CDR3 bases: TGTGCCAGCAGTTACTCGGCTAGCGACCGGTACAATGAGCAGTTCTTC.

The CDR3, as DNA: TGTGCCAGCAGTGGGTTCGTGGGAGGAAGAGAGACCCAGTACTTC. It specifies CASSGFVGGRETQYF. V gene TRBV27 combines with J gene TRBJ2-5, with TRBD2 as a possible D gene (6 bases). Trimming pared 5 bases from V and 4 bases from J, leaving 17 bases between. Germline V gene data show CDR1 as MNHEY and CDR2 as SMNVEV (reference sequence). The CDR3 is 15 amino acids.